The TCR beta chain described here comes from a study of cytomegalovirus exposure and HLA in healthy donors. Per the germline V gene, CDR1 is SGHRS and CDR2 is YFSETQ. The CDR3 runs to 15 residues. J gave up 1 base and V 0 bases, and 3 bases lay outside the gene matches. The PCR ran on 60 Vbeta and 13 Jbeta primers. Under the authors' procedure: Some 11 million of the roughly 80 million unique TCR beta chains counted in a later analysis were shared. The table came from immunoSEQ multiplex PCR; TCRdb's copy has only in-frame clones and leaves some out. The V and J calls and clone size come from that table; D and trimming were worked out from the DNA. The sample has roughly 150,000 clones; about 72% are singletons. Note on this clone: Its matching antigen is unknown.

Study-wide points: According to a later analysis, most TCR beta chains associated with CMV appeared HLA-restricted.

The source is a male donor in good health and CMV-seronegative. What was sequenced was PBMCs. The gene calls are TRBV5-1 and TRBJ1-1, with TRBD1 matching over 7 bases. The DNA for the CDR3 is TGCGCCAGCAGCTTGGAGGGACAGCCGAACACTGAAGCTTTCTTT. Translation: CASSLEGQPNTEAFF.